These T cell receptor beta chains were read from a single sample in a study of blood T cell repertoires in COVID-19. The repertoire was sequenced with immunoSEQ multiplex PCR; TCRdb's copy has only in-frame clones and lacks some. The repertoire holds some 200,000 clones, with approximately 83% as singletons. Sequenced sample: PBMCs or T cells enriched from blood (not recorded which). The origin of the receptors is a woman between 45 and 65 years old who had been exposed to COVID-19. Both conserved end residues are part of each CDR3. D genes are given only for firm matches. Only some rows state a clone size, as once, few, many or a class for expanded clones.

V gene,J gene,D gene,clone size,CDR3 DNA,CDR3 protein
TRBV11-1,TRBJ2-5,-,-,TGTGCCAGCAGCTTTCCAGGAGGGGAGACCCAGTACTTC,CASSFPGGETQYF
TRBV12-5,TRBJ1-2,-,-,TGTGCTAGTGGCTATCGACAGCGCTATGGCTACACCTTC,CASGYRQRYGYTF
TRBV7-2,TRBJ1-4,-,-,TGTGCCAGCAGCTCCCCGTCCGGACAGCGACCTACTAATGAAAAACTGTTTTTT,CASSSPSGQRPTNEKLFF
TRBV6-1,TRBJ2-7,TRBD1,-,TGTGCCAGCAGTGGCGCCATTAGGGACAGGGGTTCATGGGAGCAGTACTTC,CASSGAIRDRGSWEQYF
TRBV6-1,TRBJ1-1,-,-,TGTGCCAGCAGTGAGGCCAGGGGAACTGAAGCTTTCTTT,CASSEARGTEAFF
TRBV10-3,TRBJ1-6,TRBD1,-,TGTGCCATCAGGGGACAGGAATCAATCGGGTCACCCCTCCACTTT,CAIRGQESIGSPLHF
TRBV11-2,TRBJ2-5,-,-,TGTGCCAGCAGCTTAGGCGGGGCCGCGCCCATTCAAGAGACCCAGTACTTC,CASSLGGAAPIQETQYF
TRBV3-1/TRBV3-2,TRBJ1-1,TRBD1,-,TGTGCCAGCAGCTATCGGACAGGGGACACTGAAGCTTTCTTT,CASSYRTGDTEAFF
TRBV30,TRBJ1-2,-,few,TGTGCCTGGACCCGTGGGGACACCCCGGGCTATGGCTACACCTTC,CAWTRGDTPGYGYTF
TRBV12-3/TRBV12-4,TRBJ1-2,-,-,TGTGCCAGCAGTTTAGTACGGGTAGGCGGCTACACCTTC,CASSLVRVGGYTF
TRBV5-4,TRBJ2-5,TRBD2,once,TGTGCCAGCAGCCAACCGGGACTAGCGGGGGGGCAAGAGACCCAGTACTTC,CASSQPGLAGGQETQYF
TRBV11-3,TRBJ2-2,-,-,TGTGCCAGCAGCTTAGCTAGGACAGCGAGGTCGACCGGGGAGCTGTTTTTT,CASSLARTARSTGELFF
TRBV7-9,TRBJ1-1,-,-,TGTGCCAGCAGCAAGAGTTCTGGACTCCCGAACACTGAAGCTTTCTTT,CASSKSSGLPNTEAFF
TRBV3-1/TRBV3-2,TRBJ2-2,TRBD2,-,TGTGCCAGCAGCCGACTAGCGGGGGGGCAAGGCACCGGGGAGCTGTTTTTT,CASSRLAGGQGTGELFF
TRBV7-2,TRBJ1-5,-,few,TGTGCCAGCAGCCCCCAGACAGGACCAGGGGCCCAGCATTTT,CASSPQTGPGAQHF